Presented here are 20 T cell receptor beta chains from one specimen sequenced in a study of blood T cell repertoires in COVID-19. Produced via immunoSEQ multiplex PCR; TCRdb's table is partial and in-frame only. The data contain over 65,000 clones, around four fifths of them seen just once; the ten biggest clones take up 15% to 20%. Input material: peripheral blood. The receptors stem from a man older than 75 with active or convalescent COVID-19.

The chain employs TRBV30 and TRBJ1-5; possibly TRBD1 for D (5 bases). CDR1 and CDR2 (germline): GTSNPN, SVGIG (reference sequence). Trimming cost V 1 base and J 5 bases, with 15 bases left between them. This CDR3 has 15 residues. The CDR3 coding sequence is TGTGCCTGGAGTGGACAGCTAGAACCATATCAGCCCCAGCATTTT. Its protein product is CAWSGQLEPYQPQHF.

The V call is TRBV11-2, the J call TRBJ1-4; D is ambiguous. The V and J ends lost 5 bases and 7 bases respectively, with 8 bases between them. The germline V gene has CDR1 SGHAT and CDR2 FQNNGV. The CDR3 has 12 amino acids. For the CDR3, the DNA is TGTGCCAGCAGCCCTTCTCGTGAAAAACTGTTTTTT. It yields the protein CASSPSREKLFF.

This clone was detected a few times. This chain links TRBV6-1 with TRBJ1-5; tentatively, D is TRBD1 (6 bases). Trimming removed 1 base at V and 3 bases at J, with 7 bases between. The CDR3 is made up of 14 amino acids. Germline CDR1 MNHNS, CDR2 SASEGT. CDR3 in amino acids: CASSEGTVNQPQHF. Written as DNA, the CDR3 is TGTGCCAGCAGTGAAGGGACAGTCAATCAGCCCCAGCATTTT.

The V and J genes are TRBV28 and TRBJ1-5, with D uncertain. V gave up 4 bases and J gave up 3 bases, with 19 bases separating them. The CDR3 sequence is 17 residues long. The V gene's germline CDR1 is MDHEN and CDR2 SYDVKM. The CDR3 loop reads CASSYVGPGLANQPQHF. The CDR3 DNA follows: TGTGCCAGCAGTTATGTCGGGCCGGGGTTGGCCAATCAGCCCCAGCATTTT.

This rearrangement joins TRBV19 to TRBJ2-1; no definite D call. The CDR3 runs to 13 residues. Between the trimmed V and J ends, which lost 5 bases and 1 base, there was a span of 6 bases. Germline V gene lookup returns CDR1 LNHDA and CDR2 SQIVND (reference sequence). The CDR3 DNA reads as TGTGCCAGTAGTCCCCTTTCCTACAATGAGCAGTTCTTC. Translation: CASSPLSYNEQFF.

The chain uses TRBV27 and TRBJ1-5; D gene ambiguous. Germline lookup yields CDR1 MNHEY and CDR2 SMNVEV (reference sequence). V lost 1 base and J 7 bases, leaving 8 bases between the germline ends. This CDR3 spans 13 amino acids. The CDR3 DNA is TGTGCCAGCAGTTTATTCCGACAACAGCCCCAGCATTTT. Translating gives CASSLFRQQPQHF.

The chain couples TRBV4-1 to TRBJ1-1; D is uncertain. This CDR3 has 15 amino acids. V lost 0 bases and J 11 bases, leaving 19 bases between the germline ends. Germline loops: CDR1 MGHRA, CDR2 YSYEKL. CDR3 sequence (DNA): TGCGCCAGCAGCCAAGACTTAAGAGGGTACTTTGGGGCTTTCTTT. This translates into CASSQDLRGYFGAFF.

This clone was seen only once. The chain has TRBV4-1 and TRBJ2-1, with D hard to call. The CDR3 sequence is 14 residues long. CDR1 and CDR2 from the germline V gene are MGHRA and YSYEKL. V was trimmed by 1 base and J by 1 base, leaving 5 bases between them. The CDR3 sequence is CASSQAVSYNEQFF. DNA for the CDR3: TGCGCCAGCAGCCAAGCGGTTTCCTACAATGAGCAGTTCTTC.

The genes are TRBV9 and TRBJ2-1; TRBD1 is a possible D gene (5 bases). The CDR3 loop spans 16 amino acids. V shed 1 base and J shed 5 bases, with 16 bases lying between them. The germline gives CDR1 SGDLS, CDR2 YYNGEE. In DNA form, the CDR3 reads TGTGCCAGCAGCGTAAGAAATGCCAAGGGGAACAATGAGCAGTTCTTC. It translates to CASSVRNAKGNNEQFF.

The gene calls are TRBV14 and TRBJ2-3, with TRBD1 identical over 7 bases. CDR3 length: 15 amino acids. Germline V gives CDR1 SGHDN, CDR2 FVKESK. With 3 bases clipped from V and 4 bases from J, the junction kept 7 bases outside the gene matches. CDR3 nucleotide sequence: TGTGCCAGCAGCCACCTGGGACAGTTCTCAGATACGCAGTATTTT. Protein product: CASSHLGQFSDTQYF.

The chain combines TRBV19 with TRBJ1-5, with D uncertain. CDR1 and CDR2 (germline): LNHDA, SQIVND (reference sequence). V was trimmed by 5 bases and J by 4 bases, leaving 6 bases between them. This CDR3 has 12 amino acids. CDR3 DNA sequence: TGTGCCAGTAGTCCGCTAAATCAGCCCCAGCATTTT. This translates into CASSPLNQPQHF.

CDR3 protein: CASSPSGRRQETQYF. DNA for the CDR3: TGCGCCAGCAGCCCCAGCGGGAGGCGACAAGAGACCCAGTACTTC. The J gene is TRBJ2-5, the V gene TRBV5-1; the match to TRBD2 covers 9 bases. Per the germline V gene, CDR1 is SGHRS and CDR2 is YFSETQ. V was pared by 4 bases and J by 2 bases, with 6 bases of the junction left unmatched. CDR3 size: 15 residues.

In regard to this clone: The sample has other DNA sequences that encode this CDR3 too. The chain combines TRBV7-9 with TRBJ1-3, with D perhaps matching TRBD1 (6 bases). Germline CDR1 reads SEHNR; CDR2 reads FQNEAQ (reference sequence). CDR3 length equals 14 residues. V lost 5 bases, J lost 1 base, and 9 bases lay in between. The CDR3, as DNA: TGTGCCAGCAGCCTTACAGGGTCTGGAAACACCATATATTTT. Translating it yields CASSLTGSGNTIYF.

The chain links TRBV6-5 to TRBJ2-1; a possible D gene is TRBD2 (7 bases). The CDR3 has 15 amino acids. The V end lost 2 bases, the J end lost 6 bases, and 14 bases lay between the germline ends. Per the germline V gene, CDR1 is MNHEY and CDR2 is SVGAGI. As DNA, the CDR3 is TGTGCCAGCAGTTACGCGGGGGCGTACGTCAATGAGCAGTTCTTC. Amino acids: CASSYAGAYVNEQFF.

The chain uses TRBV7-2 and TRBJ2-1; perhaps TRBD1 as D (5 bases). The CDR3 totals 17 residues. Between the trimmed V and J ends, which lost 5 bases and 1 base, there was a span of 18 bases. Germline CDR1 is SGHTA and CDR2 is FQGNSA. CDR3 bases: TGTGCCAGCAGCCTCATTGGGGCAGGTACGTCCTACAATGAGCAGTTCTTC. Protein sequence: CASSLIGAGTSYNEQFF.

V usage is TRBV6-5 and J usage is TRBJ2-1, with 9 bases identical to TRBD2. The CDR3 has 16 amino acids. Germline V gene lookup returns CDR1 MNHEY and CDR2 SVGAGI. V lost 4 bases to trimming and J lost 8 bases; unmatched junction nucleotides: 12. CDR3 nucleotide sequence: TGTGCCAGCAGTTCGAGGGCTAGCGGGAAAGTTTATGAGCAGTTCTTC. The encoded protein is CASSSRASGKVYEQFF.

The V gene is TRBV5-5, the J gene TRBJ2-1; D remains unclear. The CDR3 totals 13 residues. Per the germline V gene, CDR1 is SGHKS and CDR2 is YYEKEE (reference sequence). Trimming removed 0 bases at V and 4 bases at J, with 5 bases between. CDR3 bases: TGTGCCAGCAGCTTGGCCGTGTACAATGAGCAGTTCTTC. It codes for CASSLAVYNEQFF.

This clone appeared once. CDR3 residues: CASSHSGGAIYEQYV. For the CDR3, the DNA is TGTGCCAGCAGCCATAGCGGGGGGGCGATCTACGAGCAGTACGTC. The rearrangement links TRBV3-1 (or the pseudogene TRBV3-2) to TRBJ2-7; TRBD2 agrees at 11 bases. Germline CDR1 LGHDT, CDR2 YNNKEL (reference sequence). J was trimmed by 3 bases and V by 3 bases; bases with no gene match: 4. CDR3 length: 15 amino acids.

The V and J genes are TRBV19 and TRBJ2-1; 11 nucleotides match TRBD2. Germline loops: CDR1 LNHDA, CDR2 SQIVND (reference sequence). J lost 7 bases, V lost 6 bases, and 8 bases had no gene match. This CDR3 region has 15 residues. The CDR3 DNA follows: TGTGCCAGTAGGCCACTAGCGGGAGTAGAGAATGAGCAGTTCTTC. As protein: CASRPLAGVENEQFF.

The rearrangement uses TRBV18 and TRBJ2-3; the match to TRBD2 covers 9 bases. Germline loops: CDR1 KGHSH, CDR2 LQKENI. The CDR3 is 15 residues long. Trimming cost V 3 bases and J 4 bases; bases outside gene matches: 5. CDR3 sequence (DNA): TGTGCCAGCTCACCCCTCGCGGGAGGGCCAGATACGCAGTATTTT. This codes for CASSPLAGGPDTQYF.